This T cell receptor beta chain appears in the sequencing data of a study of T cell changes during pregnancy in multiple sclerosis. Data came from immunoSEQ multiplex PCR; TCRdb stores just in-frame clones and leaves some out. The table shows some 17,000 clones, with roughly 84% occurring only once. Trimming shortened V by 7 bases and J by 1 base, and 14 bases separated the two germline ends. This CDR3 has 15 residues. The germline V gene encodes CDR1 LNHDA and CDR2 SQIVND (reference sequence). The sequencing used CD8+ T cells from peripheral blood mononuclear cells, collected in the third trimester of pregnancy. The sequence derives from a female donor in good health, enrolled as a control in a pregnancy study. The chain couples TRBV19 to TRBJ2-1; D possibly corresponds to TRBD2 (7 bases). The DNA of the CDR3 is TGTGCCAGTACTGCACAGGGACTATCCTACAATGAGCAGTTCTTC. This encodes CASTAQGLSYNEQFF.